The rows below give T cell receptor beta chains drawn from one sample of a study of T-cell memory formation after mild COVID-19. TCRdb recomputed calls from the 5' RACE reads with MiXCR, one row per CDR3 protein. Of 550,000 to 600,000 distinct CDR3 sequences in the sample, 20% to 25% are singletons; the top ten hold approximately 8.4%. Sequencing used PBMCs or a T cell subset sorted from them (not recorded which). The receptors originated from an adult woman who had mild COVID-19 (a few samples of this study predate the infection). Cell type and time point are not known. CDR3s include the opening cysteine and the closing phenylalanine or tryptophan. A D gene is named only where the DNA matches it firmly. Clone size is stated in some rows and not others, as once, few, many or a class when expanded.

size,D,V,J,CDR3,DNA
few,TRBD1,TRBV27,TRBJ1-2,CASSSKGRGRGGYTF,TGTGCCAGCAGTTCGAAGGGCAGGGGGCGAGGTGGCTACACCTTC
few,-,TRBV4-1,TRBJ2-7,CASSQEQGGDEQYF,TGCGCCAGCAGCCAAGAGCAGGGAGGTGACGAGCAGTACTTC
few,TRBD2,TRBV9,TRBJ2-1,CASSLPHGGGPNNEQFF,TGTGCCAGCAGCCTACCCCACGGGGGAGGGCCGAACAATGAGCAGTTCTTC
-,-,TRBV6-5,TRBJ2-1,CASSWGFEGLNEQFF,TGTGCCAGCAGTTGGGGATTTGAGGGCCTCAATGAGCAGTTCTTC
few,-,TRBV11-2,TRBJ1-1,CASSFGETEAFF,TGTGCCAGCAGCTTTGGGGAAACAGAAGCTTTCTTT
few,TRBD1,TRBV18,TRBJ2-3,CASSRITGGRTDTQYF,TGTGCCAGCTCACGGATAACAGGGGGCCGGACAGATACGCAGTATTTT
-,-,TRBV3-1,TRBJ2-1,CASSQGLVYNEQFF,TGTGCCAGCAGCCAAGGGCTAGTGTACAATGAGCAGTTCTTC
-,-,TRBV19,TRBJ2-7,CASSIGQNIYEQYF,TGTGCCAGTAGTATAGGTCAGAATATCTACGAGCAGTACTTC
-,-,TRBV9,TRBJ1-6,CASSKRNRNNSPLHF,TGTGCCAGCAGCAAACGAAACAGGAATAATTCACCCCTCCACTTT
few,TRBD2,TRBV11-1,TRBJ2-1,CASSSSGRLSYNEQFF,TGTGCCAGCAGCAGTAGCGGGAGGTTATCCTACAATGAGCAGTTCTTC
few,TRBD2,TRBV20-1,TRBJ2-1,CSASRTSGTLEQFF,TGCAGTGCTAGTAGGACTAGCGGTACCCTTGAGCAGTTCTTC